This TCR beta chain was recovered during a study of beta chain features in type 1 diabetes. About this clone itself: Its antigen is currently unknown.

The whole isolated RNA underwent reverse transcription, so sequencing captured expressed TCRB transcripts. The table came from immunoSEQ multiplex PCR; TCRdb's copy has only in-frame clones and leaves some out. The sample has roughly 350,000 clones; about 10% are singletons. In all sorted populations, purity surpassed 95%. Study results and caveats: TCRB CDR3s were moderately but significantly shorter in Type 1 diabetes patients in all four CD4+ subsets.

Trimming shortened V by 4 bases and J by 0 bases, and 11 bases separated the two germline ends. The CDR3 length is 15 residues. Looked up from germline, CDR1 is SGHRS and CDR2 is YFSETQ. The V and J genes are TRBV5-1 and TRBJ1-3, with a possible D match to TRBD1 (5 bases). The clonotype originates from a man under 40 with type 1 diabetes. The specimen sequenced was central memory CD4+ T cells from blood. CDR3 sequence (DNA): TGCGCCAGCAGCCCCGGGACGACCTCTGGAAACACCATATATTTT. Amino acid sequence: CASSPGTTSGNTIYF.